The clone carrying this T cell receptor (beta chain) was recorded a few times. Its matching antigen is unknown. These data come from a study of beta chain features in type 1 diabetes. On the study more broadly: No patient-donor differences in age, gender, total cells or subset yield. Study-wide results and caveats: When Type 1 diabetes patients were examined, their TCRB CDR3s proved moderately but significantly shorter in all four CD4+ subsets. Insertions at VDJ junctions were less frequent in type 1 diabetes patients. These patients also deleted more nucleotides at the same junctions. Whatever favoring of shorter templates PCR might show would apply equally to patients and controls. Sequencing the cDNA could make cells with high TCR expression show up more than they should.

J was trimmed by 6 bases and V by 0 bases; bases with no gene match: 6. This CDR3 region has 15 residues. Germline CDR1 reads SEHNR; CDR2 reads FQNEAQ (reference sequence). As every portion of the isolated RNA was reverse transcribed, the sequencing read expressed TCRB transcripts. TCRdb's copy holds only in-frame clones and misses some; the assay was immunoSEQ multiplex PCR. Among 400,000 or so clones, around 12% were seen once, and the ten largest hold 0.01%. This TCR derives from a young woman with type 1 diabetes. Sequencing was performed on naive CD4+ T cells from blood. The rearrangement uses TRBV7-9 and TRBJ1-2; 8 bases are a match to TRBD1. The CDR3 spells CASSLAGTGSHGYTF. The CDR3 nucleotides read TGTGCCAGCAGCTTAGCGGGGACAGGATCCCATGGCTACACCTTC.